The sample holds a few counts of the clone carrying this T cell receptor beta chain. The entry originates in a study of blood T cell repertoires in COVID-19. Study-wide background: Italy, Spain and the United States were the sources of the convalescent and acute COVID-19 samples. In each case, the material was cDNA or gDNA derived from T cells, B-cell-depleted T cells, or PBMCs.

This CDR3 has 15 amino acids. The V segment lost 0 bases and the J segment 5 bases; nucleotides outside the gene matches: 2. The germline gives CDR1 MNHEY, CDR2 SVGEGT. Per the original methods: Reference gene primer amplification gave estimated nucleated cell counts. Here immunoSEQ multiplex PCR was the method, and the copy in TCRdb shows in-frame clones only, minus some. The V and J calls and clone size were taken over from that table, and D and trimming were inferred from the DNA. The data contain fewer than 15,000 clones, approximately 72% of them singletons. The TCR was taken from a woman over 75 with acute or convalescent COVID-19. Sequencing used peripheral blood. The chain joins TRBV6-2 or TRBV6-3 to TRBJ2-2, with 8 bases fitting TRBD1. The CDR3: CASSYSTGVTGELFF. The CDR3 DNA reads TGTGCCAGCAGTTACTCGACAGGGGTGACCGGGGAGCTGTTTTTT.